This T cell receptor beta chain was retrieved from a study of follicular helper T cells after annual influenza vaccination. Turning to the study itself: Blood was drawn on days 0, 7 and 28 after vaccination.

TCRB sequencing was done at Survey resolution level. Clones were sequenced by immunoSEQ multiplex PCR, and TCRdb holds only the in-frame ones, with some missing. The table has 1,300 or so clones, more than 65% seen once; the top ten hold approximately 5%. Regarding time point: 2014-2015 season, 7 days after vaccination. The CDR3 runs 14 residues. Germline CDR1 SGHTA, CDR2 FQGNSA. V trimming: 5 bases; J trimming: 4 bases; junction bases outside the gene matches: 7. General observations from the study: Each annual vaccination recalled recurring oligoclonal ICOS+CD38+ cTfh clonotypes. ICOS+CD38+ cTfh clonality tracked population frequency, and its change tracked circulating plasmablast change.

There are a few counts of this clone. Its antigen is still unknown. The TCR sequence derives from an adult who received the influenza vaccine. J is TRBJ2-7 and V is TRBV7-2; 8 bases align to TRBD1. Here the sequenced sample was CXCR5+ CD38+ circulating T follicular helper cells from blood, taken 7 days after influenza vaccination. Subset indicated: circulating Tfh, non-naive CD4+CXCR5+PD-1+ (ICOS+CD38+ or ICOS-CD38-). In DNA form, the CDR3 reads TGTGCCAGCAGCACCGGGACAGGATATTACGAGCAGTACTTC. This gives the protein CASSTGTGYYEQYF.